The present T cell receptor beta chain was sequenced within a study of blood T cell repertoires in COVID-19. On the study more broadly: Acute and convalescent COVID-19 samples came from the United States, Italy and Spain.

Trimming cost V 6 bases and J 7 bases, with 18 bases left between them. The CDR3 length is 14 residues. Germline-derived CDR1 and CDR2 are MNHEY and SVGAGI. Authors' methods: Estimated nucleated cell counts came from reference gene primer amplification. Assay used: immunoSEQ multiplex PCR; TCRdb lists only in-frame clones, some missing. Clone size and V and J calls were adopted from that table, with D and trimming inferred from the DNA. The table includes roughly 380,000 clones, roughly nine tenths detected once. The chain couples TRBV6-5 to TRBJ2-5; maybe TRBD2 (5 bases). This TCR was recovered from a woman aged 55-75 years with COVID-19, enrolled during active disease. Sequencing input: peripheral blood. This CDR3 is CASRVEALRGTQYF. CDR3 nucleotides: TGTGCCAGCAGGGTTGAAGCCCTTCGGGGGACCCAGTACTTC.